Detailed here is one T cell receptor (beta chain). Its antigen is currently unknown. The data are from a study of metastatic and nonmetastatic thyroid tumors. Study context: Repertoire comparisons spanned blood and tumor or nodule tissue from malignant and benign thyroid patients. Study findings and constraints: In both blood and tumor samples, TCR beta diversity was reported significantly higher for malignant than benign nodules.

Thyroid surgery took place with no prior treatment in any patient. Germline-derived CDR1 and CDR2 are MNHEY and SMNVEV (reference sequence). The CDR3 is made up of 15 amino acids. Trimming took 3 bases from V and 7 from J, leaving 16 bases between them. Original handling: The authors used CDR3 differences across clinicopathological groups to build a distant-metastasis classifier for papillary thyroid cancer. Using MiXCR, TCRdb re-called clones from the PCR reads. TCRdb's processing, not the study's, gives the V and J calls here. Found here are 30,000 to 45,000 clones, roughly a fifth of them singletons; the top ten hold around 17%.

This clonotype was obtained from a female donor with papillary thyroid cancer or a benign thyroid nodule (not recorded which). Some clones in this sample may be carry-over from other donors' samples. This chain connects TRBV27 to TRBJ1-5; weak D call: TRBD1 (6 bases). Sequences were obtained from blood. This CDR3 reads CASSLGGAHGQPQHF. In nucleotides, the CDR3 is TGTGCCAGCAGTTTGGGGGGGGCACATGGGCAGCCCCAGCATTTT.